The rows below give T cell receptor beta chains drawn from one sample of a study of T cell changes during pregnancy in multiple sclerosis. Data came from immunoSEQ multiplex PCR; TCRdb stores just in-frame clones and leaves some out. Of 70,000 to 80,000 clones in the sample, about 85% were seen once. Source: peripheral blood, taken before pregnancy. The receptors stem from a female donor with multiple sclerosis, enrolled in a pregnancy study. CDR3s include the opening cysteine and the closing phenylalanine or tryptophan. Fields, in order: clone size, CDR3 length, D gene, V gene, J gene, CDR3 protein, CDR3 DNA. A D gene is named only where the DNA matches it firmly. The size of a clone is reported for some rows only, either as once, few or many, or as a class for expanded clones.

abundance: -
len: 15
d_gene: TRBD1
v_gene: TRBV7-6
j_gene: TRBJ2-3
CDR3aa: CASSSRGPYTDTQYF
CDR3nt: TGTGCCAGCAGCTCCAGGGGGCCGTACACAGATACGCAGTATTTT

abundance: -
len: 15
d_gene: -
v_gene: TRBV6-5
j_gene: TRBJ1-6
CDR3aa: CASSYSASYNSPLHF
CDR3nt: TGTGCCAGCAGTTACTCGGCCTCCTATAATTCACCCCTCCACTTT

abundance: -
len: 17
d_gene: -
v_gene: TRBV25-1
j_gene: TRBJ2-4
CDR3aa: CASSDSGVGWAKNIQYF
CDR3nt: TGTGCCAGCAGTGATTCCGGGGTTGGTTGGGCCAAAAACATTCAGTACTTC

abundance: -
len: 14
d_gene: -
v_gene: TRBV4-3
j_gene: TRBJ2-7
CDR3aa: CASSQDRQGYEQYF
CDR3nt: TGCGCCAGCAGCCAAGATAGGCAGGGCTACGAGCAGTACTTC

abundance: -
len: 14
d_gene: -
v_gene: TRBV7-8
j_gene: TRBJ2-2
CDR3aa: CASSLEGVAGELFF
CDR3nt: TGTGCCAGCTCCTTAGAAGGGGTGGCCGGGGAGCTGTTTTTT

abundance: -
len: 15
d_gene: -
v_gene: TRBV16
j_gene: TRBJ2-3
CDR3aa: CASSQSISGGDTQYF
CDR3nt: TGTGCCAGCAGCCAATCTATTTCAGGTGGAGATACGCAGTATTTT

abundance: -
len: 13
d_gene: -
v_gene: TRBV5-1
j_gene: TRBJ1-2
CDR3aa: CASSWAQKDGYTF
CDR3nt: TGCGCCAGCAGCTGGGCACAGAAGGATGGCTACACCTTC

abundance: -
len: 16
d_gene: TRBD1
v_gene: TRBV4-2
j_gene: TRBJ2-1
CDR3aa: CASSQAGQGNYNEQFF
CDR3nt: TGTGCCAGCAGCCAGGCGGGACAGGGCAACTACAATGAGCAGTTCTTC

abundance: -
len: 16
d_gene: -
v_gene: TRBV28
j_gene: TRBJ1-5
CDR3aa: CASSLNRGIPNQPQHF
CDR3nt: TGTGCCAGCAGTTTAAATCGGGGGATCCCCAATCAGCCCCAGCATTTT

abundance: few
len: 15
d_gene: TRBD1
v_gene: TRBV4-2
j_gene: TRBJ2-2
CDR3aa: CASSQEDRADRELFF
CDR3nt: TGTGCCAGCAGCCAAGAAGACAGGGCGGACCGGGAGCTGTTTTTT

abundance: -
len: 18
d_gene: TRBD2
v_gene: TRBV4-2
j_gene: TRBJ2-3
CDR3aa: CASSQESPSGAVTDTQYF
CDR3nt: TGTGCCAGCAGCCAGGAATCGCCTAGCGGGGCAGTCACAGATACGCAGTATTTT

abundance: -
len: 12
d_gene: -
v_gene: TRBV5-1
j_gene: TRBJ1-1
CDR3aa: CASSLGGDGAFF
CDR3nt: TGCGCCAGCAGCTTGGGGGGGGATGGGGCTTTCTTT

abundance: -
len: 17
d_gene: TRBD2
v_gene: TRBV5-6
j_gene: TRBJ2-5
CDR3aa: CASSLVRLAGGPETQYF
CDR3nt: TGTGCCAGCAGCTTGGTCAGACTAGCGGGGGGGCCTGAGACCCAGTACTTC

abundance: once
len: 15
d_gene: TRBD1
v_gene: TRBV7-2
j_gene: TRBJ1-2
CDR3aa: CASSLDRALFYGYTF
CDR3nt: TGTGCCAGCAGCTTGGACAGGGCTCTCTTCTATGGCTACACCTTC

abundance: -
len: 14
d_gene: -
v_gene: TRBV7-2
j_gene: TRBJ1-4
CDR3aa: CASSSGVGDEKLFF
CDR3nt: TGTGCCAGCAGCTCGGGGGTCGGGGATGAAAAACTGTTTTTT

abundance: once
len: 14
d_gene: -
v_gene: TRBV19
j_gene: TRBJ2-1
CDR3aa: CASSTRYGINEQFF
CDR3nt: TGTGCCAGTAGTACCCGGTACGGGATTAATGAGCAGTTCTTC

abundance: once
len: 12
d_gene: -
v_gene: TRBV7-9
j_gene: TRBJ2-3
CDR3aa: CASSSILDTQYF
CDR3nt: TGTGCCAGCAGCTCTATCCTTGATACGCAGTATTTT

abundance: -
len: 18
d_gene: -
v_gene: TRBV4-3
j_gene: TRBJ2-6
CDR3aa: CASSQDRGRVSGANVLTF
CDR3nt: TGCGCCAGCAGCCAAGATAGGGGTAGGGTGAGTGGGGCCAACGTCCTGACTTTC

abundance: -
len: 15
d_gene: TRBD2
v_gene: TRBV9
j_gene: TRBJ2-1
CDR3aa: CASSVTSGDYNEQFF
CDR3nt: TGTGCCAGCAGCGTGACTAGCGGGGACTACAATGAGCAGTTCTTC

abundance: -
len: 12
d_gene: -
v_gene: TRBV5-1
j_gene: TRBJ2-1
CDR3aa: CASRDFYNEQFF
CDR3nt: TGCGCCAGCAGAGACTTCTACAATGAGCAGTTCTTC

abundance: -
len: 11
d_gene: -
v_gene: TRBV5-6
j_gene: TRBJ1-1
CDR3aa: CASSLNREAFF
CDR3nt: TGTGCCAGCAGCTTGAACAGGGAAGCTTTCTTT

abundance: -
len: 14
d_gene: TRBD1
v_gene: TRBV6-5
j_gene: TRBJ1-2
CDR3aa: CASSPGGGSYGYTF
CDR3nt: TGTGCCAGCAGCCCTGGAGGGGGCTCCTATGGCTACACCTTC

abundance: -
len: 14
d_gene: -
v_gene: TRBV27
j_gene: TRBJ2-7
CDR3aa: CASRQGTSSYEQYF
CDR3nt: TGTGCCAGCAGGCAGGGGACCTCCAGCTACGAGCAGTACTTC

abundance: -
len: 14
d_gene: TRBD1
v_gene: TRBV5-6
j_gene: TRBJ2-7
CDR3aa: CASSGGQGNYEQYF
CDR3nt: TGTGCCAGCAGCGGGGGACAGGGAAACTACGAGCAGTACTTC

abundance: -
len: 15
d_gene: -
v_gene: TRBV18
j_gene: TRBJ1-2
CDR3aa: CASSANPGSNYGYTF
CDR3nt: TGTGCCAGCTCCGCTAATCCGGGAAGCAACTATGGCTACACCTTC

abundance: -
len: 15
d_gene: -
v_gene: TRBV6-4
j_gene: TRBJ2-6
CDR3aa: CASSGASSGANVLTF
CDR3nt: TGTGCCAGCAGTGGGGCCTCTTCTGGGGCCAACGTCCTGACTTTC

abundance: -
len: 15
d_gene: -
v_gene: TRBV4-3
j_gene: TRBJ2-7
CDR3aa: CASSQSTGEGYEQYF
CDR3nt: TGCGCCAGCAGCCAATCGACAGGGGAGGGGTACGAGCAGTACTTC

abundance: -
len: 15
d_gene: -
v_gene: TRBV4-3
j_gene: TRBJ1-5
CDR3aa: CASSQERNGNQPQHF
CDR3nt: TGCGCCAGCAGCCAAGAGCGGAACGGCAATCAGCCCCAGCATTTT

abundance: -
len: 15
d_gene: -
v_gene: TRBV7-6
j_gene: TRBJ2-5
CDR3aa: CASTKTQGGQETQYF
CDR3nt: TGTGCCAGCACCAAGACCCAGGGTGGTCAAGAGACCCAGTACTTC

abundance: few
len: 16
d_gene: -
v_gene: TRBV5-1
j_gene: TRBJ2-3
CDR3aa: CASSLAAPGVTDTQYF
CDR3nt: TGCGCCAGCAGCTTGGCCGCACCAGGGGTCACAGATACGCAGTATTTT

abundance: -
len: 15
d_gene: -
v_gene: TRBV11-3
j_gene: TRBJ2-1
CDR3aa: CASSLGQTGSHEQFF
CDR3nt: TGTGCCAGCAGCTTAGGGCAAACCGGGAGTCATGAGCAGTTCTTC

abundance: once
len: 16
d_gene: TRBD1
v_gene: TRBV5-1
j_gene: TRBJ1-1
CDR3aa: CASSQGQGARGTEAFF
CDR3nt: TGCGCCAGCAGCCAAGGACAGGGGGCGCGTGGCACTGAAGCTTTCTTT

abundance: -
len: 15
d_gene: -
v_gene: TRBV18
j_gene: TRBJ2-1
CDR3aa: CASSPSSTGSVEQFF
CDR3nt: TGTGCCAGCTCACCATCGTCTACAGGGTCAGTCGAGCAGTTCTTC

abundance: -
len: 11
d_gene: -
v_gene: TRBV30
j_gene: TRBJ2-1
CDR3aa: CATDSRSEQFF
CDR3nt: TGTGCCACCGACAGTCGGAGTGAGCAGTTCTTC

abundance: -
len: 17
d_gene: TRBD1
v_gene: TRBV2
j_gene: TRBJ1-4
CDR3aa: CASSIPGQGRANEKLFF
CDR3nt: TGTGCCAGCAGTATACCGGGACAGGGGAGGGCTAATGAAAAACTGTTTTTT

abundance: -
len: 13
d_gene: -
v_gene: TRBV19
j_gene: TRBJ1-1
CDR3aa: CASSIGQITEAFF
CDR3nt: TGTGCCAGTAGTATCGGACAGATAACTGAAGCTTTCTTT

abundance: -
len: 15
d_gene: -
v_gene: TRBV6-5
j_gene: TRBJ1-1
CDR3aa: CASRTGSYGSTEAFF
CDR3nt: TGTGCCAGCAGAACAGGGTCGTATGGGTCCACTGAAGCTTTCTTT

abundance: -
len: 13
d_gene: -
v_gene: TRBV5-4
j_gene: TRBJ2-3
CDR3aa: CASSLGESNTQYF
CDR3nt: TGTGCCAGCAGCTTAGGGGAATCAAATACGCAGTATTTT

abundance: -
len: 14
d_gene: TRBD2
v_gene: TRBV28
j_gene: TRBJ2-1
CDR3aa: CASSLPGTNGEQFF
CDR3nt: TGTGCCAGCAGTTTACCTGGGACTAATGGTGAGCAGTTCTTC

abundance: -
len: 16
d_gene: -
v_gene: TRBV23-1
j_gene: TRBJ1-3
CDR3aa: CAYPDQQESSGNTIYF
CDR3nt: TGCGCCTACCCCGACCAACAGGAGAGCTCTGGAAACACCATATATTTT

abundance: -
len: 13
d_gene: -
v_gene: TRBV5-8
j_gene: TRBJ1-2
CDR3aa: CASSLGLSPGYTF
CDR3nt: TGTGCCAGCAGCTTGGGACTATCTCCAGGCTACACCTTC